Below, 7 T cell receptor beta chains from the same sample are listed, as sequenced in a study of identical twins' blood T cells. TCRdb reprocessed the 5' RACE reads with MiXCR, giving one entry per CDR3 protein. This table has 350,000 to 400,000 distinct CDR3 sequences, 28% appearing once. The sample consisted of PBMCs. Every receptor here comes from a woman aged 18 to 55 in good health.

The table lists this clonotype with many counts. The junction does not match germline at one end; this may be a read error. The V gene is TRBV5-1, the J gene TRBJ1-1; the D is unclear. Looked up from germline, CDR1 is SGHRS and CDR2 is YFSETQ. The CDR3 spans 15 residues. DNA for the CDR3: TGTGCCAGCAGCTTAGGTCCAGGAGGGAACACTGAAGCTTTCTTT. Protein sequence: CASSLGPGGNTEAFF.

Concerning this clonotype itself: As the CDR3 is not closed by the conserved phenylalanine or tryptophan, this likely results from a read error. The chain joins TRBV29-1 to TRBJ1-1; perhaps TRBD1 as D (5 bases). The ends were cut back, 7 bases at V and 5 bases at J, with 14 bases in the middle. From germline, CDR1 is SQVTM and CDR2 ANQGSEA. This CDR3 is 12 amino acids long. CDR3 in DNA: TGCAGCGCCCACCGGGACGGGACTGAAGCTTTCTCT. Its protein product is CSAHRDGTEAFS.

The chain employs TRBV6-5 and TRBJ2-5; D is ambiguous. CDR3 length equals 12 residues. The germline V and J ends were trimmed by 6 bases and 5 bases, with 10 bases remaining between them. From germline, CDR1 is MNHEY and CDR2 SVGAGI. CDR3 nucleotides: TGTGCCAGCAGAACCTCCCCCGAGACCCAGTACTTC. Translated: CASRTSPETQYF.

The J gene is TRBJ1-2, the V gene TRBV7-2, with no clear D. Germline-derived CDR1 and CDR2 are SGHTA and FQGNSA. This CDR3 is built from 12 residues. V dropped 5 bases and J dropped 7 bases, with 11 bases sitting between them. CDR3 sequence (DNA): TGTGCCAGCAGCAAAGGTGGCGGTGGCTACACCTTC. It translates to CASSKGGGGYTF.

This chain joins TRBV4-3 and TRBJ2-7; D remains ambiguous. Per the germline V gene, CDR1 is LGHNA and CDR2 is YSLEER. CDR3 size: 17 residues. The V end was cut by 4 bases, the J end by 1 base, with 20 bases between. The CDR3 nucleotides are TGCGCCAGCAGCCCTTTAGTGAGCAGGCATAATTCCTACGAGCAGTACTTC. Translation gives CASSPLVSRHNSYEQYF.

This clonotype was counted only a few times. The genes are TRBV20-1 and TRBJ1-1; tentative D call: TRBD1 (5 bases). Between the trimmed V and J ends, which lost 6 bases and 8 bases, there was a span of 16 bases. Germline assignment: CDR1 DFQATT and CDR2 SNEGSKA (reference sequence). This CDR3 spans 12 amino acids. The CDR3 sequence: CSALARVTEAFF. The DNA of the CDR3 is TGCAGTGCCCTAGCCAGGGTTACAGAAGCTTTCTTT.

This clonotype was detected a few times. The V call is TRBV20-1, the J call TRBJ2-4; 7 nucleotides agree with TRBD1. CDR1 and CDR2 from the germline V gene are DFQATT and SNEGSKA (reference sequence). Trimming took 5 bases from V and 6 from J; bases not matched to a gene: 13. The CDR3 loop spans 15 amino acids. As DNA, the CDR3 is TGCAGTGCTCAATCGATGGACAGGAGGAGAAACATTCAGTACTTC. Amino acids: CSAQSMDRRRNIQYF.